This T cell receptor (beta chain) originates from a study of blood T cell repertoires in COVID-19. About the research overall: Whether acute or convalescent, the COVID-19 samples came from the United States, Italy and Spain. T cells, B-cell-depleted T cells, or PBMCs supplied cDNA or gDNA.

This clone has a single count. Original processing notes: Scientists estimated how many nucleated cells there were by amplifying reference gene primers. The method was immunoSEQ multiplex PCR; TCRdb's version includes in-frame clones alone and lacks a portion of them. That table furnishes V, J and clone size, whereas the DNA furnished D and trimming. The data hold about 80,000 clones, with 82% observed a single time. This CDR3 region has 14 residues. V gave up 4 bases and J gave up 7 bases; unmatched junction bases: 6. Germline CDR1 reads SGHRS; CDR2 reads YFSETQ. V and J are TRBV5-1 and TRBJ1-4; 8 bases match TRBD1. Sequenced sample: peripheral blood. The sequence was obtained from an elderly man with acute or convalescent COVID-19. The chain's CDR3 is CASSAGQGGEKLFF. Here the CDR3 DNA reads TGCGCCAGCAGCGCCGGACAGGGCGGTGAAAAACTGTTTTTT.